This passage covers 23 T cell receptor beta chains from one sample sequenced in a study of T-cell memory formation after mild COVID-19. Each CDR3 protein is one row after TCRdb ran MiXCR on the 5' RACE reads. The sample contains tens of thousands of distinct CDR3 sequences, over 9% of which appear only once. The sample consisted of PBMCs or a T cell subset sorted from them (not recorded which). Receptor source: an adult woman who had mild COVID-19 (a few samples of this study predate the infection). Cell type and time point are not known.

This clonotype occurred many times. The J gene is TRBJ2-1, the V gene TRBV20-1; possibly TRBD2 for D (6 bases). The V gene lost 6 bases and the J gene lost 3 bases, with 15 bases spanning the gap. The germline V gene encodes CDR1 DFQATT and CDR2 SNEGSKA (reference sequence). CDR3 length: 14 amino acids. CDR3 amino acids: CSATPGLNYNEQFF. The DNA of the CDR3 is TGCAGTGCGACTCCGGGACTGAACTACAATGAGCAGTTCTTC.

The table lists this clonotype with a few counts. V and J are TRBV5-1 and TRBJ1-1, with TRBD1 identical over 9 bases. The CDR3 contains 16 residues. The V gene end was trimmed by 4 bases and the J gene end by 6 bases; junction bases not matched to a gene: 13. CDR1 is SGHRS and CDR2 is YFSETQ in the germline V gene. The CDR3 is CASSATHRGRSSEAFF. DNA for the CDR3: TGCGCCAGCAGCGCAACTCACAGGGGGCGAAGTTCTGAAGCTTTCTTT. The entire variable domain, with the rest obtained from reference TRBV5-1 and TRBJ1-1, is as follows: KAGVTQTPRYLIKTRGQQVTLSCSPISGHRSVSWYQQTPGQGLQFLFEYFSETQRNKGNFPGRFSGRQFSNSRSEMNVSTLELGDSALYLCASSATHRGRSSEAFFGQGTRLTVV.

This clonotype came up a few times. The gene calls are TRBV7-2 and TRBJ1-5; TRBD1 agrees at 8 bases. Germline V gene data show CDR1 as SGHTA and CDR2 as FQGNSA. The CDR3 loop spans 17 amino acids. The trim removed 5 bases at V and 0 bases at J, leaving 9 bases unmatched. The CDR3 nucleotides read TGTGCCAGCAGCGATACCCTACAGGGGGATAGCAATCAGCCCCAGCATTTT. Amino acids: CASSDTLQGDSNQPQHF.

The chain joins TRBV4-1 to TRBJ1-1; the match to TRBD1 covers 8 bases. The CDR3 length is 15 residues. The ends lost 6 bases at V and 7 bases at J; junction bases unmatched: 13. Per germline, CDR1 MGHRA and CDR2 YSYEKL. CDR3 in amino acids: CASRHDTGGDDEAFF. CDR3 nucleotide sequence: TGCGCCAGCAGACACGATACAGGGGGGGACGATGAAGCTTTCTTT.

This clonotype was counted ten times or more. The rearrangement links TRBV29-1 to TRBJ1-2; D unclear. The length of the CDR3 is 13 residues. V gave up 4 bases and J gave up 4 bases, with 13 bases separating them. The germline V gene encodes CDR1 SQVTM and CDR2 ANQGSEA. CDR3 bases: TGCAGCGTTGGGCCAAACTCCGGCTATGGCTACACCTTC. It codes for CSVGPNSGYGYTF.

The chain combines TRBV25-1 with TRBJ2-3, with D tentatively TRBD2 (5 bases). The V and J ends lost 6 bases and 1 base respectively, with 17 bases between them. The CDR3 runs to 16 residues. Germline loops: CDR1 MGHDK, CDR2 SYGVNS. CDR3 region: CASRGNSLSGTDTQYF. The CDR3 DNA is TGTGCCAGCAGAGGCAACTCCCTTAGCGGCACAGATACGCAGTATTTT.

This clonotype has just a few counts. The rearrangement uses TRBV30 and TRBJ1-3, with 7 bases matching TRBD1. Trimming cost V 2 bases and J 0 bases; bases outside gene matches: 7. The CDR3 consists of 16 residues. Germline-derived CDR1 and CDR2 are GTSNPN and SVGIG (reference sequence). The CDR3 DNA is TGTGCCTGGAGTCCCTCAGGGGGTTCCTCTGGAAACACCATATATTTT. It is translated as CAWSPSGGSSGNTIYF.

The J gene is TRBJ2-7, the V gene TRBV25-1, with 8 bases identical to TRBD1. The CDR3 consists of 14 residues. The V gene's germline CDR1 is MGHDK and CDR2 SYGVNS. The junction had 5 bases not matched to a gene; V was cut back by 6 bases and J by 1 base. The CDR3 region has the DNA TGTGCCAGCAGCCCGGGACAGGATTCCTACGAGCAGTACTTC. As protein: CASSPGQDSYEQYF.

On this clonotype: Germline is not matched at one junction end, which may reflect a read error. This chain joins TRBV12-3 or TRBV12-4 and TRBJ2-1; 10 bases match TRBD2. CDR3 size: 15 residues. The CDR3 DNA sequence: TGTGCCAGCAGCTTAGCGGGAGGTCCCTACAATGAGCAGTTCTTC. It specifies CASSLAGGPYNEQFF.

V and J are TRBV12-3 or TRBV12-4 and TRBJ1-2, with D maybe TRBD1 (6 bases). Between the trimmed V and J ends, which lost 1 base and 5 bases, there was a span of 8 bases. The CDR3 consists of 13 residues. The CDR3 DNA reads TGTGCCAGCAGTTTAGGGACAGAATATGGCTACACCTTC. It encodes CASSLGTEYGYTF.

This chain connects TRBV7-2 to TRBJ1-2; D is unresolved. Looked up from germline, CDR1 is SGHTA and CDR2 is FQGNSA. The CDR3 runs to 13 residues. V lost 5 bases and J 4 bases, leaving 11 bases between the germline ends. For the CDR3, the DNA is TGTGCCAGCAGCCTCGGGGAGTCCTATGGCTACACCTTC. Its protein is CASSLGESYGYTF.

This clonotype was counted between two and nine times. This chain uses TRBV20-1 with TRBJ1-1, with D perhaps TRBD1 (5 bases). CDR1 is DFQATT, CDR2 SNEGSKA, per germline (reference sequence). The V end lost 6 bases, the J end lost 1 base, and 9 bases lay between the germline ends. The CDR3 has 12 amino acids. The CDR3 spells CSAPGPNTEAFF. The CDR3, as DNA: TGCAGTGCCCCGGGACCGAACACTGAAGCTTTCTTT.

This clonotype showed up many times. This chain connects TRBV29-1 to TRBJ2-1, with D unresolved. Germline CDR1 is SQVTM and CDR2 is ANQGSEA. V shed 4 bases and J shed 4 bases, with 17 bases lying between them. CDR3 length: 15 amino acids. The CDR3 loop reads CSVVGPSGRYNEQFF. The CDR3 DNA reads as TGCAGCGTTGTGGGCCCCAGTGGACGGTACAATGAGCAGTTCTTC.

This clonotype was recorded a few times. The chain carries TRBV11-3 and TRBJ1-1; D not resolved. Trimming shortened V by 1 base and J by 6 bases, and 9 bases separated the two germline ends. The CDR3 length is 13 residues. Looked up from germline, CDR1 is SGHNT and CDR2 is YENEEA. The CDR3 spells CASSLAAGSEAFF. In DNA form, the CDR3 reads TGTGCCAGCAGCTTAGCGGCGGGTTCTGAAGCTTTCTTT.

This clonotype was picked up a small number of times. This sequence joins TRBV3-1 and TRBJ2-2; D unclear. The CDR3 spans 14 residues. Germline lookup yields CDR1 LGHDT and CDR2 YNNKEL (reference sequence). V was shortened by 4 bases and J by 5 bases, with 11 bases between the two germline ends. The CDR3 region has the DNA TGTGCCAGCAGCCCCCTCCGTAGGACCGGGGAGCTGTTTTTT. This gives the protein CASSPLRRTGELFF.

Ten or more counts support this clonotype. The CDR3 here is CATSDHRGLAGVSDTQYF. The CDR3 DNA reads TGTGCCACCAGTGACCATAGAGGACTAGCGGGGGTGTCAGATACGCAGTATTTT. The rearrangement links TRBV24-1 to TRBJ2-3, with 13 positions matching TRBD2. The CDR3 is 18 amino acids. Germline trimming cut 4 bases from V and 4 bases from J; bases unmatched to any gene: 10. Germline V gene data show CDR1 as KGHDR and CDR2 as SFDVKD.

This chain uses TRBV4-1 with TRBJ2-7; 9 positions agree with TRBD2. V dropped 3 bases and J dropped 5; count of bases not matched to a gene: 11. The CDR3 contains 16 residues. The germline gives CDR1 MGHRA, CDR2 YSYEKL. The CDR3, as DNA: TGCGCCAGCAGCCAGTCAAGTGGGACTAGCACCGACGAGCAGTACTTC. Translated: CASSQSSGTSTDEQYF.

This clonotype was counted at least ten times. The chain couples TRBV4-3 to TRBJ2-5, with TRBD2 matching over 8 bases. Germline V gives CDR1 LGHNA, CDR2 YSLEER. The CDR3 spans 17 residues. Unmatched junction bases numbered 15, after V lost 4 bases and J lost 5 bases. The DNA for the CDR3 is TGCGCCAGCAGCCCCCAAGACGGGAGGGGGATTGGGGAGACCCAGTACTTC. It specifies CASSPQDGRGIGETQYF.

This clonotype turned up a few times. The V and J genes are TRBV28 and TRBJ2-2; D uncertain. Germline-derived CDR1 and CDR2 are MDHEN and SYDVKM. The V end lost 8 bases, the J end lost 1 base, and 8 bases lay between the germline ends. The CDR3 is made up of 13 amino acids. As DNA, the CDR3 is TGTGCCAGCCTCCCAGGGAACACCGGGGAGCTGTTTTTT. Its protein product is CASLPGNTGELFF. Combining the CDR3 with reference TRBV28 and TRBJ2-2 gives the whole variable domain DVKVTQSSRYLVKRTGEKVFLECVQDMDHENMFWYRQDPGLGLRLIYFSYDVKMKEKGDIPEGYSVSREKKERFSLILESASTNQTSMYLCASLPGNTGELFFGEGSRLTVL.

The chain is built from TRBV2 and TRBJ1-6; D unclear. Germline V gives CDR1 SNHLY, CDR2 FYNNEI. V lost 3 bases, J lost 7 bases, and 13 bases lay in between. The CDR3 is made up of 15 amino acids. The CDR3 loop is CASSEGISLNSPLHF. The CDR3 coding sequence is TGTGCCAGCAGTGAGGGGATATCCCTCAATTCACCCCTCCACTTT.

In its sample, this clonotype was seen a few times. V is TRBV5-6 and J is TRBJ2-5, with 10 bases identical to TRBD2. The CDR3 totals 16 residues. The germline gives CDR1 SGHDT, CDR2 YYEEEE. V trimming: 2 bases; J trimming: 1 base; junction bases outside the gene matches: 5. The CDR3 spells CASSFYSGGTQETQYF. CDR3 bases: TGTGCCAGCAGCTTTTATAGCGGGGGGACCCAAGAGACCCAGTACTTC.

This chain uses TRBV20-1 with TRBJ1-1, with D unclear. V lost 6 bases to trimming and J lost 1 base, with 9 bases between them. This CDR3 is 12 amino acids long. Germline loops: CDR1 DFQATT, CDR2 SNEGSKA (reference sequence). The chain's CDR3 is CSASDRNTEAFF. In DNA form, the CDR3 reads TGCAGTGCATCGGACCGGAACACTGAAGCTTTCTTT.

In its sample, this clonotype was seen a few times. The CDR3 region is CASSHGTQGNTEAFF. In nucleotides, the CDR3 is TGTGCCAGCAGCCATGGGACCCAGGGAAACACTGAAGCTTTCTTT. The chain links TRBV3-1 to TRBJ1-1, with a tentative D call TRBD1 (5 bases). The CDR3 covers 15 residues. CDR1 and CDR2 (germline): LGHDT, YNNKEL (reference sequence). V lost 3 bases to trimming and J lost 2 bases, with 13 bases between them.